This T cell receptor (beta chain) originates from a study of T cell repertoires in cytomegalovirus infection (dated by TCRdb to between 2018 and 2020). Context from the whole study: Because public TCR beta signatures pointed to carriage of CMV infection together with the matching HLA type, the HLA type of each donor mattered for the analysis. What the work shows at the level of the full study, not this receptor alone: Cumulative frequency of public TCR beta family members discriminated carriers of CMV infection plus the relevant HLA type in this cohort and an independent roughly 330-donor cohort. The ex vivo response was dominated by HLA-C-restricted CMV-specific TCR beta clonotypes, and the single most frequent clonotype in two of eight donors was supplied by these HLA-C-restricted clonotypes.

According to the germline V gene, CDR1 reads MNHEY and CDR2 reads SVGEGT. V and J are truncated by 3 bases and 6 bases respectively, leaving an intervening sequence of 14 bases. From the cysteine up to the phenylalanine, the CDR3 has a length of 14 residues. The read is trimmed to its CDR3 DNA, 42 bases read in frame from base 1. Sequencing used an Illumina HiSeq 1500. Starting from the raw public reads, TCRdb applied fastp trimming at Q25, assembled clones with MiXCR and retained in-frame beta chains. Every CDR3 protein is listed once, alongside the most common genes and DNA of its rows. The sample yields roughly 230,000 distinct CDR3 sequences; about a sixth were counted once. About 45% of the sample is in the top ten clones. This clonotype was recorded at least ten times. Its antigen has not been determined. The record has no base qualities; no much larger clone is one base away.

The sequence came from a human donor in good health (CMV status not recorded). Some clones in this sample may be carry-over from other donors' samples. The sample was CD8+ T cells from PBMCs. The rearrangement combines TRBV6-2 or TRBV6-3 with TRBJ1-1, with an unclear D gene assignment. The bases read TGTGCCAGCAGTTATGGTGGGGTTGGGGCTGAAGCTTTCTTT. Its product reads: CASSYGGVGAEAFF.